What follows are 21 T cell receptor beta chains derived from one specimen sequenced in a study of OX40 agonist ivuxolimab in advanced cancers. Some clones are missing from TCRdb's copy, which holds only in-frame ones; the method was immunoSEQ multiplex PCR. The sample yields some 81,000 clones, 87% seen once. The sequencing used CD4+ or CD8+ T cells sorted from blood, collected in a trial of the OX40 agonist ivuxolimab. The origin of the receptors is an adult with an advanced solid tumor such as melanoma, head and neck, liver or kidney cancer.

The chain couples TRBV2 to TRBJ2-5; unclear D gene. Trimming took off 7 bases at V and 1 base at J, with 4 bases between the two ends. Germline CDR1 reads SNHLY; CDR2 reads FYNNEI. CDR3 length: 11 amino acids. The CDR3: CASTVQETQYF. The CDR3, as DNA: TGTGCCAGCACCGTCCAAGAGACCCAGTACTTC.

J is TRBJ1-6 and V is TRBV4-3, with D hard to call. The V gene lost 0 bases and the J gene lost 11 bases, with 11 bases spanning the gap. This CDR3 contains 14 residues. Germline CDR1 LGHNA, CDR2 YSLEER. The CDR3 loop reads CASSQDAGPAPLHF. CDR3 coding DNA: TGCGCCAGCAGCCAAGACGCAGGCCCTGCACCCCTCCACTTT.

V is TRBV5-6 and J is TRBJ1-5; D uncertain. CDR1 and CDR2 from the germline V gene are SGHDT and YYEEEE. V was trimmed by 3 bases and J by 3 bases, leaving 10 bases between them. The CDR3 contains 14 residues. CDR3 nucleotide sequence: TGTGCCAGCAGCTCCCGGGTGATCAATCAGCCCCAGCATTTT. Amino acid sequence: CASSSRVINQPQHF.

J is TRBJ1-2 and V is TRBV7-2, with a possible D match to TRBD1 (5 bases). The CDR3 has 15 residues. Germline CDR1 is SGHTA and CDR2 is FQGNSA. V was pared by 0 bases and J by 5 bases, with 13 bases between. CDR3 in DNA: TGTGCCAGCAGCTTAGCAGGATCTTGGGGGTATGGCTACACCTTC. This gives the protein CASSLAGSWGYGYTF.

The V gene is TRBV6-1, the J gene TRBJ1-1; 9 bases match TRBD1. In germline, CDR1 is MNHNS, CDR2 SASEGT. The CDR3 contains 20 residues. V was pared by 3 bases and J by 1 base, with 18 bases of the junction left unmatched. This CDR3 reads CASSDPIPTGTGFANTEAFF. DNA for the CDR3: TGTGCCAGCAGTGATCCAATCCCCACGGGGACAGGGTTCGCGAACACTGAAGCTTTCTTT.

This sequence joins TRBV4-3 and TRBJ2-2; 8 nucleotides align to TRBD2. Germline assignment: CDR1 LGHNA and CDR2 YSLEER. This CDR3 region has 14 residues. V lost 6 bases, J lost 8 bases, and 8 bases stayed unmatched. The CDR3 coding sequence is TGCGCCAGCAGTCGGGAGGGCCGGACGGGGGAGCTGTTTTTT. Translated: CASSREGRTGELFF.

The sample holds a few counts of this clone. CDR3 sequence reads: CASSSATGGTEAFF. The DNA of the CDR3 is TGCGCCAGCAGCTCAGCGACAGGGGGCACTGAAGCTTTCTTT. The V call is TRBV5-1, the J call TRBJ1-1; TRBD1 aligns across 9 bases. CDR1 is SGHRS and CDR2 is YFSETQ in the germline V gene. The V and J ends lost 3 bases and 4 bases, in that order; junction bases with no gene match: 4. This CDR3 is built from 14 residues.

This clone has a handful of counts. This specimen includes other DNA sequences encoding the same CDR3. This sequence joins TRBV4-3 and TRBJ2-3, with TRBD2 as a possible D gene (6 bases). Germline lookup yields CDR1 LGHNA and CDR2 YSLEER. The CDR3 runs 14 residues. V was shortened by 0 bases and J by 3 bases, with 7 bases between the two germline ends. CDR3 loop: CASSQDSGTDTQYF. In nucleotides, the CDR3 is TGCGCCAGCAGCCAAGACAGCGGGACAGATACGCAGTATTTT.

This clone appeared once. The chain links TRBV27 to TRBJ1-6; tentatively, D is TRBD1 (6 bases). This CDR3 region has 18 residues. Germline V CDR1 and CDR2: MNHEY, SMNVEV (reference sequence). The ends were cut back, 2 bases at V and 0 bases at J, with 14 bases in the middle. The CDR3 DNA is TGTGCCAGCAGTTTAAGGCCCGACAGGAGCTCCTATAATTCACCCCTCCACTTT. Encoded protein: CASSLRPDRSSYNSPLHF.

The chain uses TRBV10-2 and TRBJ2-2; possibly TRBD2 for D (7 bases). The CDR3 spans 18 residues. Per germline, CDR1 WSHSY and CDR2 SAAADI. Trimming cost V 6 bases and J 5 bases, with 25 bases left between them. In nucleotides, the CDR3 is TGCGCCAGCAGGCCCCTCGGGGGGCGAACAGCTCAAACCGGGGAGCTGTTTTTT. Translation: CASRPLGGRTAQTGELFF.

V usage is TRBV29-1 and J usage is TRBJ2-7; 9 positions match TRBD1. After removal of 5 bases from V and 4 bases from J, the junction contained 6 bases not matched to a gene. The CDR3 length is 13 residues. Germline lookup yields CDR1 SQVTM and CDR2 ANQGSEA. The CDR3 DNA reads TGCAGCGTTTCGACAGGGGGAGGGTACGAGCAGTACTTC. Translating it yields CSVSTGGGYEQYF.

Note on this clone: Other DNA sequences in the same sample also yield this CDR3. The V gene is TRBV29-1, the J gene TRBJ2-2; 7 bases are shared with TRBD2. Per the germline V gene, CDR1 is SQVTM and CDR2 is ANQGSEA. V lost 7 bases, J lost 5 bases, and 7 bases stayed unmatched. The CDR3 totals 13 residues. CDR3 coding DNA: TGCAGCGGGGGTGAGCGGGGTACCGGGGAGCTGTTTTTT. Its translation is CSGGERGTGELFF.

The J gene is TRBJ1-4, the V gene TRBV18; no clear D. CDR1 and CDR2 (germline): KGHSH, LQKENI. The V end was cut by 3 bases, the J end by 4 bases, with 12 bases between. The CDR3 extends over 15 amino acids. In DNA, the CDR3 is TGTGCCAGCTCACCTAACAGAGATAATAATGAAAAACTGTTTTTT. Translating it yields CASSPNRDNNEKLFF.

This rearrangement joins TRBV28 to TRBJ1-2, with TRBD1 as a possible D gene (5 bases). V was shortened by 5 bases and J by 7 bases, with 17 bases between the two germline ends. The CDR3 sequence is 14 residues long. CDR1 MDHEN and CDR2 SYDVKM come from the germline V gene. CDR3 region: CASSPASGIGGYTF. The CDR3 nucleotides read TGTGCCAGCAGTCCCGCATCAGGGATTGGTGGCTACACCTTC.

The chain couples TRBV5-8 to TRBJ1-2; D gene uncertain. CDR3 length equals 15 residues. Trimming cost V 4 bases and J 4 bases, with 17 bases left between them. From germline, CDR1 is SGHTS and CDR2 YDEGEE. CDR3 nucleotide sequence: TGTGCCAGCAGCCGGGAAGTTTGGGGAACCTATGGCTACACCTTC. This translates into CASSREVWGTYGYTF.

This clone is a singleton in its sample. The chain combines TRBV7-9 with TRBJ2-1; unclear D gene. This CDR3 is 14 amino acids long. CDR1 is SEHNR, CDR2 FQNEAQ, per germline (reference sequence). Trimming cost V 5 bases and J 7 bases, with 15 bases left between them. As DNA, the CDR3 is TGTGCCAGCAGCCTCGCGGCTGTTACAAATGAGCAGTTCTTC. This encodes CASSLAAVTNEQFF.

This clone was seen a single time. This chain links TRBV5-6 with TRBJ1-5, with 9 bases fitting TRBD1. CDR1 and CDR2 (germline): SGHDT, YYEEEE. The CDR3 extends over 17 amino acids. J gave up 6 bases and V 4 bases, and 14 bases lay outside the gene matches. CDR3 DNA: TGTGCCAGCAGCCTGTGGTCCGGGACAGGGATATCTCAGCCCCAGCATTTT. Amino acid sequence: CASSLWSGTGISQPQHF.

This rearrangement joins TRBV6-1 to TRBJ1-6; D ambiguous. This CDR3 has 15 amino acids. The V gene's germline CDR1 is MNHNS and CDR2 SASEGT. The V end was cut by 2 bases, the J end by 10 bases, with 15 bases between. Here the CDR3 reads CASSEIDSAESPLHF. The CDR3 coding sequence is TGTGCCAGCAGTGAAATAGACTCGGCGGAGTCACCCCTCCACTTT.

This chain links TRBV2 with TRBJ2-7; the D gene is possibly TRBD1 (6 bases). The CDR3 length is 14 residues. V lost 4 bases and J 2 bases, leaving 12 bases between the germline ends. Germline-derived CDR1 and CDR2 are SNHLY and FYNNEI. CDR3 sequence: CASSGGQPTYEQYF. For the CDR3, the DNA is TGTGCCAGCAGTGGTGGACAGCCTACCTACGAGCAGTACTTC.

The chain carries TRBV11-2 and TRBJ1-4; 8 positions match TRBD1. This CDR3 comprises 14 residues. V dropped 3 bases and J dropped 7; count of bases not matched to a gene: 4. Germline lookup yields CDR1 SGHAT and CDR2 FQNNGV. CDR3 loop: CASSFGQGGEKLFF. CDR3 in DNA: TGTGCCAGCAGCTTTGGACAGGGCGGTGAAAAACTGTTTTTT.

This clone was counted only a few times. The chain couples TRBV7-9 to TRBJ2-5, with 7 bases matching TRBD2. The germline V gene encodes CDR1 SEHNR and CDR2 FQNEAQ (reference sequence). This CDR3 is built from 16 residues. Trimming cost V 4 bases and J 1 base; bases outside gene matches: 9. The CDR3 loop is CASSSGLRGGQETQYF. The CDR3 bases are TGTGCCAGCAGCTCCGGGCTACGCGGGGGCCAAGAGACCCAGTACTTC.